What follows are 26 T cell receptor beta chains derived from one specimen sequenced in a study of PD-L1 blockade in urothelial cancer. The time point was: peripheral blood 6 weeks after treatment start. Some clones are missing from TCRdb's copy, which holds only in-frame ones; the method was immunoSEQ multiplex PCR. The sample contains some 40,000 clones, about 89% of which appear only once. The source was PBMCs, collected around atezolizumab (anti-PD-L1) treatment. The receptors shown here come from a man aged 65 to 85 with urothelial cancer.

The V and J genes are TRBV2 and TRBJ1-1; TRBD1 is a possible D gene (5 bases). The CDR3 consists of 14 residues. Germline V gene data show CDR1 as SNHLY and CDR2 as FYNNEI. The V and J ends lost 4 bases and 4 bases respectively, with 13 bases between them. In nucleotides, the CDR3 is TGTGCCAGCAGTGTCGATCAGGGCGCCACTGAAGCTTTCTTT. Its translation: CASSVDQGATEAFF.

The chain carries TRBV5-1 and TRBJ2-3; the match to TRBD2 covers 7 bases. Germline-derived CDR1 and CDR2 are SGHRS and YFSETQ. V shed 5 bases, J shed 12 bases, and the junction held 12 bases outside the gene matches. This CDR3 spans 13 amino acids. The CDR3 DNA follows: TGCGCCAGCAGTCGCCGGGACTACTCTCCCCAGTATTTT. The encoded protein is CASSRRDYSPQYF.

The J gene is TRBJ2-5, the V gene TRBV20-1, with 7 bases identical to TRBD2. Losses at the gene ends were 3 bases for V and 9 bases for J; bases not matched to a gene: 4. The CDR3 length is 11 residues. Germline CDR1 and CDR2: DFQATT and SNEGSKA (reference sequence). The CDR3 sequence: CSASREEAQYF. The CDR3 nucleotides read TGCAGTGCTAGTCGGGAGGAGGCCCAGTACTTC.

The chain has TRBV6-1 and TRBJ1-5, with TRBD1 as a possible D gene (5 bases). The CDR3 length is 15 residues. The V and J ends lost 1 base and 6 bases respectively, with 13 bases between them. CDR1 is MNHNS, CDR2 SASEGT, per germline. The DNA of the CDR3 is TGTGCCAGCAGTGAAGAGGGGCTAAGGGGTCAGCCCCAGCATTTT. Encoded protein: CASSEEGLRGQPQHF.

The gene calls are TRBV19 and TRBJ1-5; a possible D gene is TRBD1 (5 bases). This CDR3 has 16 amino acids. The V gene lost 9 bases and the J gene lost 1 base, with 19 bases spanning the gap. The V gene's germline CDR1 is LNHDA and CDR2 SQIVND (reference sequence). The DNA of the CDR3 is TGTGCCAGCCGGGGGGGATCTCGGATCAGCAATCAGCCCCAGCATTTT. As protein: CASRGGSRISNQPQHF.

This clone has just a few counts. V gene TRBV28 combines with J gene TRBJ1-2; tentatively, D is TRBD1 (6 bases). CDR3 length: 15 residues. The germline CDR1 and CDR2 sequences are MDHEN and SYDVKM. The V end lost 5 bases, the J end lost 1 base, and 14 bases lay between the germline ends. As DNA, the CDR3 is TGTGCCAGCAGTCAAGGGACACAAGTTAACTATGGCTACACCTTC. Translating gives CASSQGTQVNYGYTF.

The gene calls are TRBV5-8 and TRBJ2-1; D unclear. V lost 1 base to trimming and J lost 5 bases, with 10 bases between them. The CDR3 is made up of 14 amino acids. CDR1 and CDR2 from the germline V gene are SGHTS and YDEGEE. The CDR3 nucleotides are TGTGCCAGCAGCTTGTATAGGCGGCACAATGAGCAGTTCTTC. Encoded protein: CASSLYRRHNEQFF.

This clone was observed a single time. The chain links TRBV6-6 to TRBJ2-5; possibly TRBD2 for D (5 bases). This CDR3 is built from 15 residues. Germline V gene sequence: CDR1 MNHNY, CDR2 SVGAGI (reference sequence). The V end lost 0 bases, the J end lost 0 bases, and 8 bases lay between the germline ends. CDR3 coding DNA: TGTGCCAGCAGTTACTCTCGGGAAGACCAAGAGACCCAGTACTTC. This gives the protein CASSYSREDQETQYF.

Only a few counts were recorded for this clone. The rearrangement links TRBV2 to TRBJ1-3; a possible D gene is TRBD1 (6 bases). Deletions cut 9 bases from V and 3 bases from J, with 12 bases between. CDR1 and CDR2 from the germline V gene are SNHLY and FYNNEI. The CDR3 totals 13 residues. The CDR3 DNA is TGTGCCAGTTCAGGGGAGTTTGGAAACACCATATATTTT. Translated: CASSGEFGNTIYF.

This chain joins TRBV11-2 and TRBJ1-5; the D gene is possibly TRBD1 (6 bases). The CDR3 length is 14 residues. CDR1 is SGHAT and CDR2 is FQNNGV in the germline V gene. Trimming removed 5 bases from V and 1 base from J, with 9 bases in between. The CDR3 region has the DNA TGTGCCAGCAGCATTACAGGGAGCAATCAGCCCCAGCATTTT. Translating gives CASSITGSNQPQHF.

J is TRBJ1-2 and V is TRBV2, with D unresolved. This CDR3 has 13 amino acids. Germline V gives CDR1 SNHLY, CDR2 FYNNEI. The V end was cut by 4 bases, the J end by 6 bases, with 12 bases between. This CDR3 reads CASSAREGDGYTF. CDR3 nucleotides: TGTGCCAGCAGTGCGAGAGAGGGAGATGGCTACACCTTC. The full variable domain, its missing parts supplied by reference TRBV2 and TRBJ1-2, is EPEVTQTPSHQVTQMGQEVILRCVPISNHLYFYWYRQILGQKVEFLVSFYNNEISEKSEIFDDQFSVERPDGSNFTLKIRSTKLEDSAMYFCASSAREGDGYTFGSGTRLTVV.

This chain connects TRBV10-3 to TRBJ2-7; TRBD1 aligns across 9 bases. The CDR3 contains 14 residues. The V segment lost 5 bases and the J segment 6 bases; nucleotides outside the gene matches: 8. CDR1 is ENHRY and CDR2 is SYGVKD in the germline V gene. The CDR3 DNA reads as TGTGCCATCAGTCAGCCGGGACAGGGTCGCGAGCAGTACTTC. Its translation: CAISQPGQGREQYF.

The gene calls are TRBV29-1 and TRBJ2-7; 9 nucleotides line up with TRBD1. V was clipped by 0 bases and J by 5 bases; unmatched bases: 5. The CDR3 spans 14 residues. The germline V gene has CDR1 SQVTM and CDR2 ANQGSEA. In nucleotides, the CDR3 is TGCAGCGTTGAAGATCCGGGACAGGGAAACGAGCAGTACTTC. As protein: CSVEDPGQGNEQYF.

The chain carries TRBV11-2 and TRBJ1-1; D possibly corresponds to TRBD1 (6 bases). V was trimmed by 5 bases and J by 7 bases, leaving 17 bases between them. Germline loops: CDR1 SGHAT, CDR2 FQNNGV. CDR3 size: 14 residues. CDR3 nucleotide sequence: TGTGCCAGCAGCCCGAACCAGGGGTGGTTTGAAGCTTTCTTT. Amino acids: CASSPNQGWFEAFF.

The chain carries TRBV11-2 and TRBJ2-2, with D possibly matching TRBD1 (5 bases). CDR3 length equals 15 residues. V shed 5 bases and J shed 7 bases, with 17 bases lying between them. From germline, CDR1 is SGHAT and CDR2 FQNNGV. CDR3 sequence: CASSPRSGQGGELFF. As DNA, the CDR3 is TGTGCCAGCAGCCCCCGCTCGGGCCAGGGCGGGGAGCTGTTTTTT.

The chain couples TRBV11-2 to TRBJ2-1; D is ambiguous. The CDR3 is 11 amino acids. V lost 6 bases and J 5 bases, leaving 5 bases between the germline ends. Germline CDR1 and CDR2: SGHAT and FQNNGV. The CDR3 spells CASSFDNEQFF. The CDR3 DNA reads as TGTGCCAGCAGTTTCGACAATGAGCAGTTCTTC.

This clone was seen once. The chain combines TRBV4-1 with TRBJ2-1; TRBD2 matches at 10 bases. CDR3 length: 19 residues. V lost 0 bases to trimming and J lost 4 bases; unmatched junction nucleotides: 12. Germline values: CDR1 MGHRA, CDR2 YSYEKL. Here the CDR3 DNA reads TGCGCCAGCAGCCAAGATCGGGCTAGCGGGGGAATCCCTTACAATGAGCAGTTCTTC. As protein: CASSQDRASGGIPYNEQFF.

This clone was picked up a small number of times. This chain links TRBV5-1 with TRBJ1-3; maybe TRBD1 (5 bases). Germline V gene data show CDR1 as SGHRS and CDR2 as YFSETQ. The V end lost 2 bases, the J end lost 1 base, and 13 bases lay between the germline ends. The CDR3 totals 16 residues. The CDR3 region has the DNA TGCGCCAGCAGCTTTAACCCAGGGTTGTCTGGAAACACCATATATTTT. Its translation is CASSFNPGLSGNTIYF.

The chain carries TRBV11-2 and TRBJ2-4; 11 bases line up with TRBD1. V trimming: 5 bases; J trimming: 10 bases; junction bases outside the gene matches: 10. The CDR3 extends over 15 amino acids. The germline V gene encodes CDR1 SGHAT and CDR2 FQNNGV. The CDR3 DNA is TGTGCCAGCAGCCGGGGCAGGGGACAGGGGGTAATTCAGTACTTC. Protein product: CASSRGRGQGVIQYF.

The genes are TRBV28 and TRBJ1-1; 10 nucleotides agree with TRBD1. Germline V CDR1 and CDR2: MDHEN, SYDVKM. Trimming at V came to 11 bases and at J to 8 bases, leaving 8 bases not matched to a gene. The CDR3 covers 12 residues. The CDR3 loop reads CAGKTGGKEAFF. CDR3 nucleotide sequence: TGTGCCGGAAAGACAGGGGGCAAGGAAGCTTTCTTT.

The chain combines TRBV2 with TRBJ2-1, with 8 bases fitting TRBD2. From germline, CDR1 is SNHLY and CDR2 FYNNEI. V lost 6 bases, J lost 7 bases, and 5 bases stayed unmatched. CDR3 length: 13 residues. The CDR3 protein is CASRYPSGNEQFF. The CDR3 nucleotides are TGTGCCAGCAGATACCCTAGCGGGAATGAGCAGTTCTTC.

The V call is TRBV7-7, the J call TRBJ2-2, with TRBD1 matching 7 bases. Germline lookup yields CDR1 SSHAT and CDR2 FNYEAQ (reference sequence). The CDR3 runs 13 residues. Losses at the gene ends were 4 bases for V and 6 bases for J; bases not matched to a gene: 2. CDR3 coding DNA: TGTGCCAGCAGCTCGCAGGGGGCCGGGGAGCTGTTTTTT. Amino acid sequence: CASSSQGAGELFF.

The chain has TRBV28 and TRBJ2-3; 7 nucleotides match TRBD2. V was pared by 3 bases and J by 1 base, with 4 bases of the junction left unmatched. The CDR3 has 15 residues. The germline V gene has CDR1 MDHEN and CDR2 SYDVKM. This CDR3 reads CASSFLAAGTDTQYF. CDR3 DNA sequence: TGTGCCAGCAGTTTCCTAGCGGCAGGCACAGATACGCAGTATTTT.

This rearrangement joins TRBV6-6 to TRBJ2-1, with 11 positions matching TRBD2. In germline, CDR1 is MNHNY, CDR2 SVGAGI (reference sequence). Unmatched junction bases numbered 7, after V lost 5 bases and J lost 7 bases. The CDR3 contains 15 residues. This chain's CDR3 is CASSPGTSGWNEQFF. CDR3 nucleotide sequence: TGTGCCAGCAGTCCCGGGACTAGCGGTTGGAATGAGCAGTTCTTC.

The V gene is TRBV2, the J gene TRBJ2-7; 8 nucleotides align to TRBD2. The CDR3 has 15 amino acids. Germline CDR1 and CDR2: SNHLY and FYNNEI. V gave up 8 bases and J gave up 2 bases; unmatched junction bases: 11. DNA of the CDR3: TGTGCCAGCGGCCCTATAGCGGGGTTTGCCTACGAGCAGTACTTC. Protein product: CASGPIAGFAYEQYF.

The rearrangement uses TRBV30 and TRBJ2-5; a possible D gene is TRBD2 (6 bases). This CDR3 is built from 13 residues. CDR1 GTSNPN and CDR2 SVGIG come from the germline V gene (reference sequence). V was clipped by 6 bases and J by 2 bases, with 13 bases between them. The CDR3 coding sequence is TGTGCCTGCACGGGACTGTCACAAGAGACCCAGTACTTC. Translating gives CACTGLSQETQYF.